This TCR beta chain was sequenced in a study of shared clonotypes between healthy human individuals. General study results and limits: Sorted-subset sequencing, rarefaction showed, was incomplete despite large depth.

On this clone: Its antigen remains unknown.

TCRdb keeps only in-frame clones here, not all; method: immunoSEQ multiplex PCR. The data show approximately 1.5 million clones, approximately 98.5% seen once. This sequence was found in a man aged 25 to 40 in good health. The sample consisted of naive CD4+ T cells sorted from blood. Subset denoted: CD45RA+ positively selected.

The CDR3 DNA reads as TGTGCCAGCAGCTTCCGGGAGAGGGATAGCTATGGCTACACCTTC. Translated, it gives CASSFRERDSYGYTF. The chain joins TRBV5-8 to TRBJ1-2, with D uncertain. Germline assignment: CDR1 SGHTS and CDR2 YDEGEE. V dropped 2 bases and J dropped 4 bases, with 15 bases sitting between them. The CDR3 loop spans 15 amino acids.